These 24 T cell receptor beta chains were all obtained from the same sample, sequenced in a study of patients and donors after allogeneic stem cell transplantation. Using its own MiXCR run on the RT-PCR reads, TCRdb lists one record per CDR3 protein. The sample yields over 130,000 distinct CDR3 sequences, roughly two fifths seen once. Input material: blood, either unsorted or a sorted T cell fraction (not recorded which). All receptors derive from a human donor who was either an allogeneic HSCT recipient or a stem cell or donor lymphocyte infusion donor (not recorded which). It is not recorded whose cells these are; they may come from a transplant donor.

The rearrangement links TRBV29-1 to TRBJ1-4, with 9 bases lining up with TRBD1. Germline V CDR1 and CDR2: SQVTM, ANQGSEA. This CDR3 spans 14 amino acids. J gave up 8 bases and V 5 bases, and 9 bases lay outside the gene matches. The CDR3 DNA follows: TGCAGCGTTCGTTTCGGGACAGGGCGGGAAAAACTGTTTTTT. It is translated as CSVRFGTGREKLFF.

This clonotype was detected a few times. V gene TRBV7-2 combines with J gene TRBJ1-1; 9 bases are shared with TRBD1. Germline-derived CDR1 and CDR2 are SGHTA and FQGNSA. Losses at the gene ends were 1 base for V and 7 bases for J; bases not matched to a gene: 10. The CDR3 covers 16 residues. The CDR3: CASSLVGTGTRGEAFF. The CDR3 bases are TGTGCCAGCAGCTTAGTGGGGACAGGGACGCGGGGTGAAGCTTTCTTT.

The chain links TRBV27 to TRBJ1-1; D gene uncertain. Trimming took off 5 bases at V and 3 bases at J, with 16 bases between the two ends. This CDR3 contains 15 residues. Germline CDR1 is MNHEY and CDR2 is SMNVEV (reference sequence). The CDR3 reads CASSPGLPPYTEAFF. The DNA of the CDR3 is TGTGCCAGCAGTCCCGGTTTGCCGCCGTACACTGAAGCTTTCTTT.

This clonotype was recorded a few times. The CDR3, as DNA: TGTGCCAGCAGCTCCCGACAGGGGGCGGGATATGGCTACACCTTC. Protein sequence: CASSSRQGAGYGYTF. This rearrangement joins TRBV5-4 to TRBJ1-2; 10 bases fit TRBD1. The V gene end was trimmed by 3 bases and the J gene end by 5 bases; junction bases not matched to a gene: 7. The V gene's germline CDR1 is SGHNT and CDR2 YYREEE (reference sequence). This CDR3 comprises 15 residues.

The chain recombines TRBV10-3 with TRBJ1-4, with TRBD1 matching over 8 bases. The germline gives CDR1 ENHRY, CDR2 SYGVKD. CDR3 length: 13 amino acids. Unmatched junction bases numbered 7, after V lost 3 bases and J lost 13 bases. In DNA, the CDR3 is TGTGCCATCAGTGAATTAGGACAGGGCGGACTGTTTTTT. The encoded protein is CAISELGQGGLFF.

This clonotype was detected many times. The CDR3 coding sequence is TGTGCCACCAGCCCCTTTGGGAGCAATCAGCCCCAGCATTTT. It yields the protein CATSPFGSNQPQHF. The chain has TRBV15 and TRBJ1-5, with D hard to call. The germline V gene encodes CDR1 LNHNV and CDR2 YYDKDF (reference sequence). The CDR3 extends over 14 amino acids. Trimming left V 5 bases short and J 1 base short, with 9 bases between.

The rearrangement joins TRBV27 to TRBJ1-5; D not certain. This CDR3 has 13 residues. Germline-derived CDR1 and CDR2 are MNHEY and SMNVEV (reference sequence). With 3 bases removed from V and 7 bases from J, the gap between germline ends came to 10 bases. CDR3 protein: CASSFSAGQPQHF. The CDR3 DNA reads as TGTGCCAGCAGTTTCAGTGCCGGGCAGCCCCAGCATTTT.

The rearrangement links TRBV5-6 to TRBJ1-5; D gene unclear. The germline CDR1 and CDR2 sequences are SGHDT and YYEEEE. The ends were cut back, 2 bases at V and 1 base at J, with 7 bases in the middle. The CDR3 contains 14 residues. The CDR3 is CASSLSQSNQPQHF. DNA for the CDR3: TGTGCCAGCAGCTTAAGCCAGAGCAATCAGCCCCAGCATTTT. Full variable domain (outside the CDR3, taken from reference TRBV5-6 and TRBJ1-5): DAGVTQSPTHLIKTRGQQVTLRCSPKSGHDTVSWYQQALGQGPQFIFQYYEEEERQRGNFPDRFSGHQFPNYSSELNVNALLLGDSALYLCASSLSQSNQPQHFGDGTRLSIL.

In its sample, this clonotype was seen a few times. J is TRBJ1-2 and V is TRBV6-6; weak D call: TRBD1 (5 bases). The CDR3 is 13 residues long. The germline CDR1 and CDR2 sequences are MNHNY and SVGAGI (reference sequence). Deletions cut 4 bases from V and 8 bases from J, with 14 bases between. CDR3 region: CASSSDTMRGYTF. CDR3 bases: TGTGCCAGCAGTTCGGACACGATGAGGGGCTACACCTTC.

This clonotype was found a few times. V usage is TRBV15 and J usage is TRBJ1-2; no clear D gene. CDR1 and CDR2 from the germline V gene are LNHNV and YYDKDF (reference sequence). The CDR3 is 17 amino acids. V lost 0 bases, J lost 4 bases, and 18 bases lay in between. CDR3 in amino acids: CATSRDRPWWPSYGYTF. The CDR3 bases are TGTGCCACCAGCAGAGATCGCCCTTGGTGGCCCAGCTATGGCTACACCTTC.

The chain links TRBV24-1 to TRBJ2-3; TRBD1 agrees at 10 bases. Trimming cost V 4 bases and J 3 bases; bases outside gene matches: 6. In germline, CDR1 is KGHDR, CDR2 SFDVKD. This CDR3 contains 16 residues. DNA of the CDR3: TGTGCCACCAGTGAACCAGGACAGGGGGAGACAGATACGCAGTATTTT. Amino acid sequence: CATSEPGQGETDTQYF.

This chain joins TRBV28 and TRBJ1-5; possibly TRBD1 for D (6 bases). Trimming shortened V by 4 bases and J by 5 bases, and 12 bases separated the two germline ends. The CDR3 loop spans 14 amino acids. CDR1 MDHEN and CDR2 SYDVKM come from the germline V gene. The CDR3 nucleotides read TGTGCCAGCAGTTCACCAGGGGATTATCAGCCCCAGCATTTT. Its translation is CASSSPGDYQPQHF.

CDR3 nucleotide sequence: TGCGCCAGCAGCCAAGAGAGGCAGTATGGCTACACCTTC. It yields the protein CASSQERQYGYTF. The chain combines TRBV4-3 with TRBJ1-2; D unclear. V lost 0 bases to trimming and J lost 5 bases, with 7 bases between them. CDR1 LGHNA and CDR2 YSLEER come from the germline V gene. This CDR3 contains 13 residues.

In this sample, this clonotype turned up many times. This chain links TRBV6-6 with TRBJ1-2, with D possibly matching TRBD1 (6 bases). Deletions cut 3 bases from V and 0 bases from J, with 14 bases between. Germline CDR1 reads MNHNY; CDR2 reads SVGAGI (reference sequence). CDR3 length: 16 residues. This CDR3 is CASSYSGGQANYGYTF. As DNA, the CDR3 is TGTGCCAGCAGTTATTCGGGGGGGCAAGCTAACTATGGCTACACCTTC.

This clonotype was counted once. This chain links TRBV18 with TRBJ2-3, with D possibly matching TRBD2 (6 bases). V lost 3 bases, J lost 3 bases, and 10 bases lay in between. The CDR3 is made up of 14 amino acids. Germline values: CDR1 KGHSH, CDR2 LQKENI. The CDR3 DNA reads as TGTGCCAGCTCACCCTGGAGCGGGACAGATACGCAGTATTTT. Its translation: CASSPWSGTDTQYF.

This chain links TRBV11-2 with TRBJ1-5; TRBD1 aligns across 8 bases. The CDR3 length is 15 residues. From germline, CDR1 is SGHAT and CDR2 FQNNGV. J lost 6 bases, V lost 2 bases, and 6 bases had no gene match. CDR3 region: CASSLLGQVIQPQHF. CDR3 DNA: TGTGCCAGCAGCTTACTGGGACAGGTCATTCAGCCCCAGCATTTT.

CDR3 bases: TGTGCCAGCAGCTTGACAGTTGGGGCCAACGTCCTGACTTTC. Protein: CASSLTVGANVLTF. The chain carries TRBV7-9 and TRBJ2-6; maybe TRBD1 (5 bases). This CDR3 is 14 amino acids long. Germline-derived CDR1 and CDR2 are SEHNR and FQNEAQ (reference sequence). The V end was cut by 3 bases, the J end by 3 bases, with 6 bases between.

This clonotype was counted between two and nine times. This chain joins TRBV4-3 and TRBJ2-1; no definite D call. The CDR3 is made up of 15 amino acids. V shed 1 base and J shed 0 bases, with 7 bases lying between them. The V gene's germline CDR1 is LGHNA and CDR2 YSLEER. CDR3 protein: CASSQGLRSYNEQFF. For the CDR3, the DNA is TGCGCCAGCAGCCAAGGACTCCGCTCCTACAATGAGCAGTTCTTC.

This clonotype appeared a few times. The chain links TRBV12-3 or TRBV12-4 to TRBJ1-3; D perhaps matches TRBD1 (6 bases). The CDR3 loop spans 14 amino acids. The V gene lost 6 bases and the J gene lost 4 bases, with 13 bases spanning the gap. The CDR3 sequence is CASRASRGGNTIYF. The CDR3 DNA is TGTGCCAGCAGGGCTTCCAGGGGAGGAAACACCATATATTTT.

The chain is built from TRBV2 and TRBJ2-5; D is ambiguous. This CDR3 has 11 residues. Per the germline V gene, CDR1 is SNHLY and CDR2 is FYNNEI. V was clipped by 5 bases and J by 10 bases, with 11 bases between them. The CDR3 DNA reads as TGTGCCAGCAGTTCTCCTTGGGGCCAGTACTTC. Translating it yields CASSSPWGQYF.

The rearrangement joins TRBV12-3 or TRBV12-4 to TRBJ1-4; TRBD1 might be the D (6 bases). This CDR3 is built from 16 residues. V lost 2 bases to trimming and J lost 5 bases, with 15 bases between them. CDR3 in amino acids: CASSLMGPGENEKLFF. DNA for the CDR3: TGTGCCAGCAGTTTAATGGGGCCAGGGGAAAATGAAAAACTGTTTTTT.

The CDR3 DNA follows: TGTGCCAGCAGCTCTTGGACAGGTGCTAACTATGGCTACACCTTC. It encodes CASSSWTGANYGYTF. The V and J genes are TRBV7-9 and TRBJ1-2, with 7 bases fitting TRBD1. Per germline, CDR1 SEHNR and CDR2 FQNEAQ (reference sequence). Losses at the gene ends were 4 bases for V and 0 bases for J; bases not matched to a gene: 5. This CDR3 is built from 15 residues.

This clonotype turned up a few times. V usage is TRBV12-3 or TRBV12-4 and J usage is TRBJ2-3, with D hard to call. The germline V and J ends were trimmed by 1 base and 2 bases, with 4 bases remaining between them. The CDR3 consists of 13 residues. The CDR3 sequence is CASSLDNTDTQYF. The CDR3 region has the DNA TGTGCCAGCAGTTTAGACAACACAGATACGCAGTATTTT.

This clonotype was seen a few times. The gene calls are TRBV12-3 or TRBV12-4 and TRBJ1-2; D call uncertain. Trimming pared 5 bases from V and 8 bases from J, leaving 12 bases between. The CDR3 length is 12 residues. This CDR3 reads CASSPGVSGYTF. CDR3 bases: TGTGCCAGCAGTCCCGGGGTTTCCGGCTACACCTTC.